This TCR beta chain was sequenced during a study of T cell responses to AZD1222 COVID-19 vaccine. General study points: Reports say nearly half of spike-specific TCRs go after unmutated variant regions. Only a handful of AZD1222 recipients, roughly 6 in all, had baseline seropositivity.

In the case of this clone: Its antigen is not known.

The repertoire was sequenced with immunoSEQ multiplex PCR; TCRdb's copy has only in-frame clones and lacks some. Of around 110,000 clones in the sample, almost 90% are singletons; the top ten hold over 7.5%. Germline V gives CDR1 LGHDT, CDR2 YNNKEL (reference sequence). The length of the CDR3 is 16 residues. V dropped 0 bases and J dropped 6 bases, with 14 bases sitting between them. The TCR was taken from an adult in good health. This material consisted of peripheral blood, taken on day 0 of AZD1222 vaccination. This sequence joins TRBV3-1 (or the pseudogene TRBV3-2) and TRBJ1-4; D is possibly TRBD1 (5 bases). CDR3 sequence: CASSQDAGALDEKLFF. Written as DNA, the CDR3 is TGTGCCAGCAGCCAAGATGCTGGGGCTCTTGATGAAAAACTGTTTTTT.